A selection of T cell receptor beta chains follows, all from one sample in a study of identical twins. TCRdb re-derived calls from the 5' RACE reads in MiXCR, one entry per CDR3 protein. The sample holds 1,800,000 or so distinct CDR3 sequences, 32% seen once. The sample taken for sequencing was cord blood. The receptors here all came from a newborn girl in good health. The CDR3 runs from the conserved cysteine through the conserved F or W. The D gene is left open where the match is weak. Size is stated for part of the rows, as once, few or many counts, or as a class when the clone is expanded.

clone_size | j_call | v_call | d_call | cdr3_aa | cdr3_nt
- | TRBJ1-4 | TRBV10-3 | TRBD1 | CAISESPRQGLREKLFF | TGTGCCATCAGTGAGTCCCCTCGACAGGGTCTTCGTGAAAAACTGTTTTTT
few | TRBJ1-3 | TRBV10-3 | TRBD1 | CAISERQGGNTIYF | TGTGCCATCAGTGAGAGACAGGGAGGAAACACCATATATTTT
once | TRBJ2-2 | TRBV9 | - | CASSVVDSNTGELFF | TGTGCCAGCAGCGTAGTAGACTCAAACACCGGGGAGCTGTTTTTT
many | TRBJ1-2 | TRBV29-1 | TRBD1 | CSGGQGTFNYGYTF | TGCAGCGGGGGACAGGGGACATTTAACTATGGCTACACCTTC
- | TRBJ2-2 | TRBV12-5 | TRBD2 | CASGLVGLAGKSNTGELFF | TGTGCTAGTGGTTTGGTGGGACTAGCGGGGAAATCGAACACCGGGGAGCTGTTTTTT
- | TRBJ2-2 | TRBV30 | - | CASHFAQGRAGELFF | TGTGCCTCCCATTTTGCACAGGGTAGGGCCGGGGAGCTGTTTTTT
few | TRBJ1-5 | TRBV20-1 | - | CSARGVATGDQPQHF | TGCAGTGCTAGAGGGGTGGCCACCGGGGATCAGCCCCAGCATTTT
many | TRBJ2-7 | TRBV5-1 | - | CASSFTGTAYEQYF | TGCGCCAGCAGCTTCACAGGGACCGCCTACGAGCAGTACTTC
few | TRBJ1-2 | TRBV6-2/TRBV6-3 | TRBD1 | CASSDQPRTGENGYTF | TGTGCCAGCAGCGATCAACCTAGGACAGGGGAGAATGGCTACACCTTC
- | TRBJ2-2 | TRBV20-1 | - | CSAPYITGELFF | TGCAGTGCTCCCTACATCACCGGGGAGCTGTTTTTT
- | TRBJ2-5 | TRBV10-3 | - | CAISGGLAETQYF | TGTGCCATCAGTGGAGGTCTAGCGGAGACCCAGTACTTC
once | TRBJ1-1 | TRBV5-1 | - | CASSFENTANTEAFF | TGCGCCAGCAGCTTCGAAAACACCGCGAACACTGAAGCTTTCTTT
- | TRBJ2-1 | TRBV7-9 | TRBD2 | CASSFLSSGGYNEQFF | TGTGCCAGCAGCTTTCTGTCTAGCGGGGGGTACAATGAGCAGTTCTTC
- | TRBJ2-3 | TRBV27 | - | CASSSLQGRTDTQYF | TGTGCCAGCAGCTCATTACAGGGGAGGACAGATACGCAGTATTTT
- | TRBJ2-4 | TRBV12-3/TRBV12-4 | TRBD1 | CASSPRSPSRGRREQYF | TGTGCCAGCAGTCCTCGCTCCCCCTCCAGGGGGCGTCGGGAGCAGTACTTC
many | TRBJ2-5 | TRBV5-1 | - | CASSWTAQETQYF | TGCGCCAGCAGCTGGACGGCTCAAGAGACCCAGTACTTC
once | TRBJ2-5 | TRBV19 | - | CATGGHYQETQYF | TGTGCCACCGGGGGGCATTACCAAGAGACCCAGTACTTC
- | TRBJ2-2 | TRBV12-3/TRBV12-4 | TRBD2 | CASKAGLEYTGELFF | TGTGCCAGCAAAGCGGGACTAGAATACACCGGGGAGCTGTTTTTT
once | TRBJ1-1 | TRBV24-1 | - | CATSDSKGIGSTEAFF | TGTGCCACCAGTGATTCTAAGGGGATAGGGAGCACTGAAGCTTTCTTT
few | TRBJ2-3 | TRBV29-1 | TRBD2 | CSVVGGRAGDTQYF | TGCAGCGTTGTAGGCGGGAGGGCCGGAGATACGCAGTATTTT
once | TRBJ1-1 | TRBV27 | - | CASSFVGLPNIEAFF | TGTGCCAGCAGTTTTGTAGGGCTTCCGAACATTGAAGCTTTCTTT
- | TRBJ2-1 | TRBV6-1 | TRBD2 | CASSRNRGGGTTNERFF | TGTGCCAGCAGTCGCAACCGGGGGGGAGGGACTACCAATGAGCGGTTCTTC
few | TRBJ2-3 | TRBV24-1 | - | CATSDPTRDSYTDMQYF | TGTGCCACCAGTGATCCCACCCGGGACTCTTACACAGATATGCAGTATTTT
many | TRBJ2-3 | TRBV5-1 | - | CASSLLPSTDTQYF | TGCGCCAGCAGCTTATTACCGAGCACAGATACGCAGTATTTT
- | TRBJ1-4 | TRBV4-1 | - | CASSQRGRVGTNEKLFF | TGCGCCAGCAGCCAAAGGGGAAGGGTCGGGACTAATGAAAAACTGTTTTTT
- | TRBJ1-5 | TRBV20-1 | - | CSARDPGPNQPQHF | TGCAGTGCTAGAGACCCTGGACCCAATCAGCCCCAGCATTTT
- | TRBJ1-2 | TRBV7-2 | TRBD1 | CASSLVGTGSYYGYTF | TGTGCCAGCAGCTTAGTAGGGACAGGGTCTTACTATGGCTACACCTTC
few | TRBJ1-4 | TRBV2 | TRBD1 | CASSEGGQGNEKLFF | TGTGCCAGCAGTGAAGGAGGACAGGGGAATGAAAAACTGTTTTTT
few | TRBJ1-5 | TRBV4-2 | - | CASSDDVDQPQHF | TGTGCCAGCAGCGACGACGTAGATCAGCCCCAGCATTTT
- | TRBJ2-7 | TRBV12-3/TRBV12-4 | TRBD2 | CASRLAEWIYEQYF | TGTGCCAGCAGACTAGCGGAGTGGATATACGAGCAGTACTTC
many | TRBJ2-7 | TRBV6-6 | TRBD2 | CASSYSASGVYEQYF | TGTGCCAGCAGTTACTCGGCTAGCGGGGTGTACGAGCAGTACTTC
- | TRBJ2-1 | TRBV29-1 | - | CSVSRIALRDEQFF | TGCAGCGTTTCTCGAATAGCGCTACGGGATGAGCAGTTCTTC
- | TRBJ1-5 | TRBV18 | TRBD1 | CASSPVQGVGQPQHF | TGTGCCAGCTCACCAGTACAGGGGGTGGGTCAGCCCCAGCATTTT
- | TRBJ2-1 | TRBV20-1 | TRBD2 | CSARDLVGLAGFEQFF | TGCAGTGCTAGAGACCTGGTAGGACTAGCGGGGTTTGAGCAGTTCTTC
- | TRBJ2-2 | TRBV15 | - | CATSRGGSGNTGELFF | TGTGCCACCAGCAGAGGAGGTAGCGGGAACACCGGGGAGCTGTTTTTT
- | TRBJ2-7 | TRBV20-1 | TRBD2 | CSARDLLAGGPAYNEQYF | TGCAGTGCTAGAGATCTCCTAGCGGGAGGGCCGGCCTACAATGAGCAGTACTTC
- | TRBJ1-1 | TRBV5-4 | - | CASSLTRDEAFF | TGTGCCAGCAGCTTAACAAGGGATGAAGCTTTCTTT
- | TRBJ2-7 | TRBV27 | TRBD2 | CASRVTSEYEQYF | TGTGCCAGCAGAGTGACTAGCGAGTACGAGCAGTACTTC
- | TRBJ2-1 | TRBV20-1 | TRBD2 | CSARDPKTSGRTYNEQFF | TGCAGTGCTAGAGACCCAAAGACTAGCGGGAGAACTTACAATGAGCAGTTCTTC
- | TRBJ2-7 | TRBV29-1 | - | CSVWSHGYEQYF | TGCAGCGTTTGGAGCCACGGCTACGAGCAGTACTTC